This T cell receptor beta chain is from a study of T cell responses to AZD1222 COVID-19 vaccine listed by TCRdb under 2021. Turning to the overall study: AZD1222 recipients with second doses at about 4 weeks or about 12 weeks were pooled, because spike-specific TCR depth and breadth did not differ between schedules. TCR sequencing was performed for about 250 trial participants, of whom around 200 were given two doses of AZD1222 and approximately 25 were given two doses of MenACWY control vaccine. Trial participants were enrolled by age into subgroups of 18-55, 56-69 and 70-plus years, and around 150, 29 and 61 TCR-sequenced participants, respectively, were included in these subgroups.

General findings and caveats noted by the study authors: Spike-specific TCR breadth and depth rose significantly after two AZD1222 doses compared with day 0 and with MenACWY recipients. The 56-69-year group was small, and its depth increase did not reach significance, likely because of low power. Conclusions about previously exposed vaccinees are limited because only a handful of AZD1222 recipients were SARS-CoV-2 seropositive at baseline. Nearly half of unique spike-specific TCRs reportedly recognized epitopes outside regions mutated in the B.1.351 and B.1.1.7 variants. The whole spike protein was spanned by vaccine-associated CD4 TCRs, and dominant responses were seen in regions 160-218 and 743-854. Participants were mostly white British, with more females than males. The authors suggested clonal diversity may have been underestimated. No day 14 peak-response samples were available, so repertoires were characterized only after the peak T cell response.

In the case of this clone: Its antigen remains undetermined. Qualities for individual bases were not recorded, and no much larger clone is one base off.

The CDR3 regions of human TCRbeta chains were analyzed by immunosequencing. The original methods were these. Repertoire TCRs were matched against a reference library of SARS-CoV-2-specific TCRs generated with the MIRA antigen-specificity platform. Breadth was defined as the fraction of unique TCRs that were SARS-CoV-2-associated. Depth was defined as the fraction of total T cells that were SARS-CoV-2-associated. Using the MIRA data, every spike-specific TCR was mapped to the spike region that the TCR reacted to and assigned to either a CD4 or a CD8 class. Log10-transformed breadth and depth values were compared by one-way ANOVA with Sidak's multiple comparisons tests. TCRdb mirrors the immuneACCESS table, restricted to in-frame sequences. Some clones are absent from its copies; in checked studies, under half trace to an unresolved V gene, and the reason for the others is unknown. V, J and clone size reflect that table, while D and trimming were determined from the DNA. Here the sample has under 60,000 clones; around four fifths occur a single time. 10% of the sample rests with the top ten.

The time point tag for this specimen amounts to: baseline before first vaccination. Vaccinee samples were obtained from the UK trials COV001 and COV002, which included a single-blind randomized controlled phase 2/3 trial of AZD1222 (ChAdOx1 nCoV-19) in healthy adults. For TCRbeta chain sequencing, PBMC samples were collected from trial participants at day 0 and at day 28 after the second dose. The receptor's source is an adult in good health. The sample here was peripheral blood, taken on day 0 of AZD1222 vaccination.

The DNA sequence follows: TGTGCCAGCAGCTTAGCCGGGCATGAGCAGTTCTTC. Translation gives CASSLAGHEQFF. This receptor chain uses TRBV7-3 and TRBJ2-1; no D gene can be assigned with confidence. Measured from the cysteine to the phenylalanine, the CDR3 is 12 residues long. Solely the CDR3 DNA is kept, with 36 bases framed from the first base. V and J are truncated by 2 bases and 8 bases respectively, leaving an intervening sequence of 7 bases. The germline V gene supplies CDR1 SGHTA and CDR2 FQGTGA.